This T cell receptor (beta chain) was retrieved from a study of blood T cell repertoires in COVID-19. Looking at the study overall: In each case, the material was cDNA or gDNA derived from T cells, B-cell-depleted T cells, or PBMCs.

Study processing details: For nucleated cells, counts were estimated from reference gene primer amplification. Generated by immunoSEQ multiplex PCR, the TCRdb table keeps only in-frame clones and is missing some. V, J and clone size were drawn from that table, and D and trimming were deduced from the DNA. The data contain some 200,000 clones, about 90% of them singletons. Germline V CDR1 and CDR2: MNHEY, SMNVEV (reference sequence). The CDR3 consists of 17 residues. The trim removed 5 bases at V and 1 base at J, leaving 12 bases unmatched. The origin of this receptor is a woman aged 25 to 45 who had recovered from COVID-19. The chain recombines TRBV27 with TRBJ1-1; TRBD1 matches 8 bases. Material: PBMCs or T cells enriched from blood (not recorded which). The DNA for the CDR3 is TGTGCCAGCAGTCCAACGACAGGGGCTATAGGGAACACTGAAGCTTTCTTT. This codes for CASSPTTGAIGNTEAFF.